One TCR beta chain is described in this entry. Antigen: not known. These data come from a study of CD8+CD57+ T cells in acquired aplastic anemia. Across the study: CD4+ and CD8+ cells, once sorted, gave DNA averaging roughly 3.2 ug. Sequencing produced an average of around 10 million reads per healthy donor for CD4+ cells.

Study-level points and caveats: CD8+ Simpson's diversity showed no significant patient-control difference. Patients and controls shared over 25 CD8+ CDR3 sequences, which appeared highly expressed in patients and within their immunodominant clones.

Both TCR beta VDJ combination and CDR3 sequence profiling were carried out. Genomic DNA was the template for this profiling. TCRdb re-analysed the reads in MiXCR, keeping a single row per CDR3 protein. The sample carries 150,000 to 200,000 distinct CDR3 sequences, roughly 40% recorded once. The V gene lost 2 bases and the J gene lost 6 bases, with 7 bases spanning the gap. CDR3 length equals 13 residues. Germline V gene sequence: CDR1 SEHNR, CDR2 FQNEAQ (reference sequence). The clonotype was recovered from a human donor in good health. The chain uses TRBV7-9 and TRBJ2-2; D is undetermined. The sample consisted of sorted CD4+, CD8+, or CD8+CD57+ T cells (not recorded which) from PBMCs. The chain's CDR3 is CASSLIPSGELFF. In nucleotides, the CDR3 is TGTGCCAGCAGCTTAATACCATCCGGGGAGCTGTTTTTT.